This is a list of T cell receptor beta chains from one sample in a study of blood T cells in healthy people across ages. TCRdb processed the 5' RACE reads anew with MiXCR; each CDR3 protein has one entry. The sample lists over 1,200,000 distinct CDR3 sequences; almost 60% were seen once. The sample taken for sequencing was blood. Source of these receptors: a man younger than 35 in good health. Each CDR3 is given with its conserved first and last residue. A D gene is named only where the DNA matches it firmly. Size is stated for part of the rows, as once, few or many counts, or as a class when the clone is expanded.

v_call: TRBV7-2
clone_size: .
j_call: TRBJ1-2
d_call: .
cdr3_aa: CASSVPGRVRGYTF
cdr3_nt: TGTGCCAGCAGCGTACCGGGCAGGGTGAGGGGCTACACCTTC

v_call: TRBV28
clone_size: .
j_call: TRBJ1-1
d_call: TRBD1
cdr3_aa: CASSLRQGDAWDTEAFF
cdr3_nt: TGTGCCAGCAGTTTGAGACAGGGTGATGCTTGGGACACTGAAGCTTTCTTT

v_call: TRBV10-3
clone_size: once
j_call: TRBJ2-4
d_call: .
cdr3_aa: CAISESSPTLAKNIQYF
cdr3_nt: TGTGCCATCAGTGAGTCGTCCCCTACCCTAGCCAAAAACATTCAGTACTTC

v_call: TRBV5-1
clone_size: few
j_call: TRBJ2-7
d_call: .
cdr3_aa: CASSLGLAVVTGHEQYF
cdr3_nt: TGCGCCAGCAGCTTGGGGCTAGCGGTGGTTACAGGGCACGAGCAGTACTTC

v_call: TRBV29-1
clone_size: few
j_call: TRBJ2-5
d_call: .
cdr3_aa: CSVGKAGTEETQYF
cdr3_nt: TGCAGCGTTGGAAAGGCGGGTACCGAGGAGACCCAGTACTTC

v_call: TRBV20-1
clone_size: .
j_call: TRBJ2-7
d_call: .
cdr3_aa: CSARSGPEQYF
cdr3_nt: TGCAGTGCTAGATCAGGGCCCGAGCAGTACTTC

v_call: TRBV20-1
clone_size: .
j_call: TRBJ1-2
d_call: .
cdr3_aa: CSASPGKVDGYTF
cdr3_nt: TGCAGTGCTAGCCCAGGGAAAGTTGATGGCTACACCTTC

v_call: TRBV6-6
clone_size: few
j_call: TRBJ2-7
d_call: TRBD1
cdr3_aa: CASTGTEEIEQYF
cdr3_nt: TGTGCCAGCACCGGGACAGAAGAGATCGAGCAGTACTTC

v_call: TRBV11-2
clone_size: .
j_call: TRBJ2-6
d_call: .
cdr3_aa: CASSLDNPGANVLTF
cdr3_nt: TGTGCCAGCAGCTTAGATAACCCTGGGGCCAACGTCCTGACTTTC

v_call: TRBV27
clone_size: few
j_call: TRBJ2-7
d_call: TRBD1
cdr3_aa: CASSFLDGQGANYEQYF
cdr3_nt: TGTGCCAGCAGTTTCCTCGATGGACAGGGGGCCAACTACGAGCAGTACTTC

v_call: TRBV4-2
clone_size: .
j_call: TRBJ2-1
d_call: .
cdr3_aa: CASSQVQGRAEGEQFF
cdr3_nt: TGTGCCAGCAGCCAAGTTCAGGGAAGAGCCGAAGGTGAGCAGTTCTTC

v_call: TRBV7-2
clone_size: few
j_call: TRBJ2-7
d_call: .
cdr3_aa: CASSPVGLPYEQYF
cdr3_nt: TGTGCCAGCAGCCCCGTCGGGCTCCCCTACGAGCAGTACTTC

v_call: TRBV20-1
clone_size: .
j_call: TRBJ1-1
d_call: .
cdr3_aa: CSARHVTEAFF
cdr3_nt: TGCAGTGCTAGGCATGTCACTGAAGCTTTCTTT

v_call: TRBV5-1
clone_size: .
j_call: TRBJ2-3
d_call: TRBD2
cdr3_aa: CASSPPIGLDRPLGTQYF
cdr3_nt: TGCGCCAGCAGCCCTCCCATAGGACTAGACCGGCCATTGGGTACGCAGTATTTT

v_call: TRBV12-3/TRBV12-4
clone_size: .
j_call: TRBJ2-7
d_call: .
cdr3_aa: CASSFGTGSNEQYF
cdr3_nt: TGTGCCAGCAGTTTTGGAACAGGGAGCAACGAGCAGTACTTC

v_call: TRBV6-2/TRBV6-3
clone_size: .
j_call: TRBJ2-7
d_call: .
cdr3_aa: CATETGRTNYEQYF
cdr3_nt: TGTGCCACCGAAACTGGCAGGACCAACTACGAGCAGTACTTC

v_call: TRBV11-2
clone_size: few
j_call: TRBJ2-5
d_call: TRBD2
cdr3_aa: CASSLEGLAVQETQYF
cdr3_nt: TGTGCCAGCAGCTTAGAGGGACTAGCGGTTCAAGAGACCCAGTACTTC

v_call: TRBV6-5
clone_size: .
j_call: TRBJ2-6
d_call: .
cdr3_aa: CASSFDRGSGANVLTF
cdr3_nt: TGTGCCAGCAGTTTCGACAGAGGCTCTGGGGCCAACGTCCTGACTTTC

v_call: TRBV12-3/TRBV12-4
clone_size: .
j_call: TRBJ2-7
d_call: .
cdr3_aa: CASSLDSAPYEQYF
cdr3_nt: TGTGCCAGCAGTCTGGACAGTGCACCCTACGAGCAGTACTTC

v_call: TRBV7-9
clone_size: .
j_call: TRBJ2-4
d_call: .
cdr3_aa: CASSLDGSLAKNIQYF
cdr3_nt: TGTGCCAGCAGCTTAGACGGCTCCCTTGCCAAAAACATTCAGTACTTC